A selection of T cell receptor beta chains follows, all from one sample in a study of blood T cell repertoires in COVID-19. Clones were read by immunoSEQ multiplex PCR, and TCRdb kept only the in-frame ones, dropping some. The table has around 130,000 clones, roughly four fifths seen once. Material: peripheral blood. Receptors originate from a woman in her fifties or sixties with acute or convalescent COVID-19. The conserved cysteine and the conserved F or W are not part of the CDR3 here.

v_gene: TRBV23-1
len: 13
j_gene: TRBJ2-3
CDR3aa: ASSPPRGRTDTQY

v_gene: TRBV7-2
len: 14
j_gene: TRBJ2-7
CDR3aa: ASSLAGQGSSYEQY

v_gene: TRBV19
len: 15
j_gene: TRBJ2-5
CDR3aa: ASSPGTGVRTQETQY

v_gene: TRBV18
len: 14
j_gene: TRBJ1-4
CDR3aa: ASSRTGTATNEKLF

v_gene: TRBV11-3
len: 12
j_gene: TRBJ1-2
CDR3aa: ASVKARVGYGYT

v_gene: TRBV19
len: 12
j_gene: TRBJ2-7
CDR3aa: ASMDRATSYEQY

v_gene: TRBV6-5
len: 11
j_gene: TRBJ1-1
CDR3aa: ASRTTGNTEAF

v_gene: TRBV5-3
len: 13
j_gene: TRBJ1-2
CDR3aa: ARSFGQRGLCGYT

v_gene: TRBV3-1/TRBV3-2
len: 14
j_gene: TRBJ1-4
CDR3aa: ASSQEYGRVDEKLF

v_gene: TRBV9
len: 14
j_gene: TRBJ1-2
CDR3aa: ASTKEGTNLNYGYT

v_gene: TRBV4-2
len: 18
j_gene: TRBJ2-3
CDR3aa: ASSQERGLAGGRGTDTQY

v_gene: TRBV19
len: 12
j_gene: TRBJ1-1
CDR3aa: ASSMGRLDTEAF

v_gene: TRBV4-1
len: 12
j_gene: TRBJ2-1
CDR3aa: ASGSSAGYNEQF

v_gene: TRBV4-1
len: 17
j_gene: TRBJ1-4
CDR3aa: ASSQVGWLGDRVFEKLF

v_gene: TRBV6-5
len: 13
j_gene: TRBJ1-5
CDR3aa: ASRPGQYSNQPQH

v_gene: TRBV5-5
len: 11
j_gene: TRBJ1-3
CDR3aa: ASSFQAGNTIY

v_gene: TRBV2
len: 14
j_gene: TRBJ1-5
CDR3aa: ASSTKGQLLGQPQH

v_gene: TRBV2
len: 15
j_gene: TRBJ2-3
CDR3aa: ASFGGGLAGGSDTQY

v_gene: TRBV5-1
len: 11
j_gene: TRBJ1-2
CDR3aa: ASSSGGDYGYT

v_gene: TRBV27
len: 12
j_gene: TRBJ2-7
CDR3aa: ASAFTGPSYEQY

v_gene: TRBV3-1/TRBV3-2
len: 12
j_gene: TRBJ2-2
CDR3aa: ASLRSANTGELF

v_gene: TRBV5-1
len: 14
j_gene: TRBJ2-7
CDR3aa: ASSKVSGKTIDEQY

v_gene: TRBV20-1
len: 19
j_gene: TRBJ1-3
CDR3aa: SASMQKTSLYLTDSGNTIY

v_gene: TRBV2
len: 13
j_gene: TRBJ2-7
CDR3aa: ASSESPGTTYEQY

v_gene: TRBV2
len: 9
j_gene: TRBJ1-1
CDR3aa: ASSVRAEAF